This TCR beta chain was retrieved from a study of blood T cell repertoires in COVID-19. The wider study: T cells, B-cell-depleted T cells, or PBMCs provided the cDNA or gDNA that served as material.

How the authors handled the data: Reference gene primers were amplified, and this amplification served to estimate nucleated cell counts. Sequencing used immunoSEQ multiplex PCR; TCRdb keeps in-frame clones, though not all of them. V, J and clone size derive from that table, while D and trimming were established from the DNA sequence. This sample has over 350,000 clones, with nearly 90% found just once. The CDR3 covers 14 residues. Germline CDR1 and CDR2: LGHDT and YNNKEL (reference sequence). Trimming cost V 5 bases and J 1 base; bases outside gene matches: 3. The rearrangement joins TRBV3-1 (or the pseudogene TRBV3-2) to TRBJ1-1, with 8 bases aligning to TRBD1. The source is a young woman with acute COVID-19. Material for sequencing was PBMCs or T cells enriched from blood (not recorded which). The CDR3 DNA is TGTGCCAGCAGCAAACAGGGGGGGAACACTGAAGCTTTCTTT. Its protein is CASSKQGGNTEAFF.